The T cell receptor beta chain described here comes from a study of cytomegalovirus exposure and HLA in healthy donors. In the case of this clone: Its antigen is still unknown.

General study points: Later analysis identified about 18,000 TCR beta sequences associated with HLA alleles, using a false discovery rate threshold of 0.05. An assumption of roughly uniform sequencing depth across donors underlay the presence/absence analyses.

PCR involved 60 Vbeta and 13 Jbeta primers. Only in-frame clones appear in the TCRdb table, and some are missing; sequencing was by immunoSEQ multiplex PCR. Among around 130,000 clones listed, roughly three fifths were seen once. The sample taken for sequencing was PBMCs. This receptor was identified in a male donor in good health and CMV-seronegative.

CDR3 bases: TGTGCCAGTAGTGGAGCGGGGGTGTACGGAGAGACCCAGTACTTC. It specifies CASSGAGVYGETQYF. The chain couples TRBV19 to TRBJ2-5, with 8 positions matching TRBD2. V dropped 5 bases and J dropped 4; count of bases not matched to a gene: 9. The CDR3 runs 15 residues. Looked up from germline, CDR1 is LNHDA and CDR2 is SQIVND (reference sequence).